One sample yielded the 32 T cell receptor beta chains listed below, sequenced in a study of a mutant IDH1 vaccine in newly diagnosed glioma. Antigen specificity for these receptors is unknown. TCRdb's table, derived via immunoSEQ multiplex PCR, lists solely in-frame clones and lacks some. Found here are 60,000 or so clones, 80% to 90% of them singletons; the top ten hold 4%. Time point given: week 23, last vaccination. All doses held 300 ug of mutant IDH1 20-mer peptide, with topical imiquimod. The sample was PBMCs, taken from a glioma patient whose treatment included an IDH1 peptide vaccine. Receptors were obtained from a man aged 30 to 39 with glioma.

This chain uses TRBV14 with TRBJ2-7; 8 nucleotides align to TRBD1. Losses at the gene ends were 4 bases for V and 4 bases for J; bases not matched to a gene: 6. Germline lookup yields CDR1 SGHDN and CDR2 FVKESK. This CDR3 contains 14 residues. CDR3 loop: CASSLNGQGYEQYF. The DNA for the CDR3 is TGTGCCAGCAGCCTTAATGGACAGGGTTACGAGCAGTACTTC. Supplemented by reference TRBV14 and TRBJ2-7, the full variable domain reads EAGVTQFPSHSVIEKGQTVTLRCDPISGHDNLYWYRRVMGKEIKFLLHFVKESKQDESGMPNNRFLAERTGGTYSTLKVQPAELEDSGVYFCASSLNGQGYEQYFGPGTRLTVT.

The rearrangement uses TRBV4-2 and TRBJ2-3; maybe TRBD1 (5 bases). Germline V gene data show CDR1 as LGHNA and CDR2 as YNFKEQ. The CDR3 runs to 17 residues. The germline V and J ends were trimmed by 1 base and 2 bases, with 16 bases remaining between them. The CDR3 sequence is CASSQGVLTADTDTQYF. Written as DNA, the CDR3 is TGTGCCAGCAGCCAAGGGGTTCTGACAGCAGACACAGATACGCAGTATTTT.

This clone showed up just once. The V call is TRBV6-1, the J call TRBJ2-4, with 12 bases fitting TRBD1. Germline CDR1 and CDR2: MNHNS and SASEGT. V gave up 4 bases and J gave up 1 base; unmatched junction bases: 11. The CDR3 is made up of 19 amino acids. The CDR3 DNA sequence: TGTGCCAGCAGTGGCCACCGGGACAGGGGGCTGACGGCCAAAAACATTCAGTACTTC. Its translation is CASSGHRDRGLTAKNIQYF.

The V call is TRBV5-4, the J call TRBJ1-2, with D unresolved. V lost 0 bases and J 4 bases, leaving 13 bases between the germline ends. This CDR3 is built from 15 residues. Germline V CDR1 and CDR2: SGHNT, YYREEE (reference sequence). Written as DNA, the CDR3 is TGTGCCAGCAGCTTGGCCGGCAGCCCGATCTATGGCTACACCTTC. Translated, it gives CASSLAGSPIYGYTF.

The J gene is TRBJ2-7, the V gene TRBV27, with a possible D match to TRBD1 (5 bases). The CDR3 spans 14 residues. V was cut by 0 bases and J by 4 bases, with 10 bases left in between. Germline V gives CDR1 MNHEY, CDR2 SMNVEV (reference sequence). The CDR3 DNA sequence: TGTGCCAGCAGTTTATCGAACCAGGGATACGAGCAGTACTTC. Translated: CASSLSNQGYEQYF.

This clone has a handful of counts. The rearrangement links TRBV10-3 to TRBJ2-5, with 15 bases fitting TRBD2. Germline CDR1 reads ENHRY; CDR2 reads SYGVKD. J was trimmed by 3 bases and V by 4 bases; bases with no gene match: 6. This CDR3 region has 17 residues. CDR3 DNA sequence: TGTGCCATCAGTGCTCGGACTAGCGGGGGGGAGAAAGAGACCCAGTACTTC. This gives the protein CAISARTSGGEKETQYF.

This chain connects TRBV19 to TRBJ2-5; tentatively, D is TRBD2 (6 bases). This CDR3 comprises 15 residues. Germline CDR1 is LNHDA and CDR2 is SQIVND (reference sequence). The V gene lost 9 bases and the J gene lost 2 bases, with 19 bases spanning the gap. The CDR3 sequence: CASSMEAGEQETQYF. The CDR3 region has the DNA TGTGCCAGCTCCATGGAAGCGGGTGAACAAGAGACCCAGTACTTC. The variable domain in full, completed from reference TRBV19 and TRBJ2-5, reads DGGITQSPKYLFRKEGQNVTLSCEQNLNHDAMYWYRQDPGQGLRLIYYSQIVNDFQKGDIAEGYSVSREKKESFPLTVTSAQKNPTAFYLCASSMEAGEQETQYFGPGTRLLVL.

The chain is built from TRBV7-9 and TRBJ2-3, with 7 positions matching TRBD2. J lost 2 bases, V lost 5 bases, and 7 bases had no gene match. Germline values: CDR1 SEHNR, CDR2 FQNEAQ (reference sequence). CDR3 length: 15 residues. The CDR3 loop reads CASSPSGGYTDTQYF. In nucleotides, the CDR3 is TGTGCCAGCAGCCCTAGCGGCGGATACACAGATACGCAGTATTTT. Together with reference TRBV7-9 and TRBJ2-3, the CDR3 gives the full variable domain: DTGVSQNPRHKITKRGQNVTFRCDPISEHNRLYWYRQTLGQGPEFLTYFQNEAQLEKSRLLSDRFSAERPKGSFSTLEIQRTEQGDSAMYLCASSPSGGYTDTQYFGPGTRLTVL.

The chain links TRBV5-4 to TRBJ1-2; D gene ambiguous. The CDR3 sequence is 14 residues long. V was shortened by 0 bases and J by 0 bases, with 6 bases between the two germline ends. CDR1 is SGHNT, CDR2 YYREEE, per germline (reference sequence). CDR3 bases: TGTGCCAGCAGCTTGGAGGGAACTAACTATGGCTACACCTTC. Translating gives CASSLEGTNYGYTF.

The J gene is TRBJ2-3, the V gene TRBV13; possibly TRBD1 for D (5 bases). In germline, CDR1 is PRHDT, CDR2 FYEKMQ (reference sequence). The CDR3 is 12 amino acids. V was pared by 8 bases and J by 4 bases, with 10 bases between. In nucleotides, the CDR3 is TGTGCCAGCTTGCCCAGGGCAGATACGCAGTATTTT. It translates to CASLPRADTQYF.

V is TRBV6-1 and J is TRBJ1-1; D not resolved. Deletions cut 7 bases from V and 3 bases from J, with 6 bases between. This CDR3 spans 11 amino acids. The germline gives CDR1 MNHNS, CDR2 SASEGT. The CDR3 nucleotides read TGTGCCAGCATTAGGGACACTGAAGCTTTCTTT. The encoded protein is CASIRDTEAFF.

In this sample, this clone turned up once. The chain links TRBV10-2 to TRBJ1-3, with D maybe TRBD1 (6 bases). Trimming took 9 bases from V and 4 from J, leaving 13 bases between them. This CDR3 has 13 residues. CDR1 and CDR2 (germline): WSHSY, SAAADI. The DNA of the CDR3 is TGCGCCAGTTGTGACAGGAAGGGAAACACCATATATTTT. Its protein is CASCDRKGNTIYF.

The chain couples TRBV10-2 to TRBJ2-5, with D perhaps given as TRBD1 or TRBD2 (5 bases each). The CDR3 is made up of 12 amino acids. CDR1 is WSHSY and CDR2 is SAAADI in the germline V gene. V dropped 6 bases and J dropped 1 base, with 6 bases sitting between them. The CDR3 reads CASRGVQETQYF. CDR3 nucleotides: TGCGCCAGCAGGGGGGTCCAAGAGACCCAGTACTTC.

The chain employs TRBV7-8 and TRBJ2-5, with D maybe TRBD1 (5 bases). The tail of the sequence fits TRBJ2-7 better, so the J call may be wrong. Germline V gene data show CDR1 as SGHVS and CDR2 as FQNEAQ. The CDR3 consists of 16 residues. Here the CDR3 DNA reads TGTGCCAGCAGCATATTACAGGACCCCCTTTTAGGCGAGCAGTACTTC. Amino acid sequence: CASSILQDPLLGEQYF.

This chain links TRBV2 with TRBJ2-7; D ambiguous. CDR3 length equals 14 residues. Trimming took off 4 bases at V and 4 bases at J, with 14 bases between the two ends. Looked up from germline, CDR1 is SNHLY and CDR2 is FYNNEI. CDR3 bases: TGTGCCAGCAGTGGGTCAGCTAGAAATTACGAGCAGTACTTC. Translating it yields CASSGSARNYEQYF.

The rearrangement joins TRBV2 to TRBJ1-5, with D possibly being TRBD1 (5 bases). This CDR3 contains 14 residues. Trimming took 6 bases from V and 4 from J, leaving 13 bases between them. From germline, CDR1 is SNHLY and CDR2 FYNNEI. The CDR3 loop reads CASRKTGGNQPQHF. The CDR3 DNA reads TGTGCCAGCAGGAAAACAGGTGGAAATCAGCCCCAGCATTTT.

The chain uses TRBV30 and TRBJ1-6; perhaps TRBD1 as D (5 bases). Germline V gene lookup returns CDR1 GTSNPN and CDR2 SVGIG (reference sequence). This CDR3 has 18 residues. The V end lost 0 bases, the J end lost 0 bases, and 15 bases lay between the germline ends. The CDR3 is CAWSVWVGTSSYNSPLHF. DNA of the CDR3: TGTGCCTGGAGTGTATGGGTGGGGACTAGCTCCTATAATTCACCCCTCCACTTT.

The chain uses TRBV5-1 and TRBJ2-5; the match to TRBD2 covers 9 bases. The CDR3 length is 15 residues. The germline V gene has CDR1 SGHRS and CDR2 YFSETQ. With 2 bases clipped from V and 4 bases from J, the junction kept 6 bases outside the gene matches. The CDR3 sequence is CASSFGGGARETQYF. CDR3 bases: TGCGCCAGCAGCTTTGGCGGGGGGGCCCGAGAGACCCAGTACTTC.

This chain uses TRBV28 with TRBJ1-5; D is possibly TRBD1 (5 bases). The V gene lost 3 bases and the J gene lost 5 bases, with 14 bases spanning the gap. The CDR3 runs to 15 residues. Germline CDR1 is MDHEN and CDR2 is SYDVKM. CDR3 protein: CASSFSGGRHQPQHF. The CDR3 DNA reads TGTGCCAGCAGTTTTAGTGGGGGAAGGCATCAGCCCCAGCATTTT.

The chain is built from TRBV30 and TRBJ2-7; 9 nucleotides match TRBD2. V was pared by 1 base and J by 4 bases, with 5 bases of the junction left unmatched. CDR1 GTSNPN and CDR2 SVGIG come from the germline V gene (reference sequence). This CDR3 is built from 14 residues. This CDR3 is CAWSGRTSEYEQYF. Written as DNA, the CDR3 is TGTGCCTGGAGTGGGAGGACTAGCGAGTACGAGCAGTACTTC.

This rearrangement joins TRBV19 to TRBJ1-2; D is unresolved. Germline CDR1 is LNHDA and CDR2 is SQIVND (reference sequence). The CDR3 consists of 11 residues. The V end lost 6 bases, the J end lost 2 bases, and 4 bases lay between the germline ends. Here the CDR3 reads CASSQNYGYTF. CDR3 nucleotide sequence: TGTGCCAGTAGCCAGAACTATGGCTACACCTTC. Combining the CDR3 with reference TRBV19 and TRBJ1-2 gives the whole variable domain DGGITQSPKYLFRKEGQNVTLSCEQNLNHDAMYWYRQDPGQGLRLIYYSQIVNDFQKGDIAEGYSVSREKKESFPLTVTSAQKNPTAFYLCASSQNYGYTFGSGTRLTVV.

In this sample, this clone turned up a few times. The V and J genes are TRBV5-1 and TRBJ1-4; D is ambiguous. The germline V gene has CDR1 SGHRS and CDR2 YFSETQ. The CDR3 has 14 amino acids. V lost 0 bases and J lost 5, with 8 bases in between. CDR3 sequence (DNA): TGCGCCAGCAGCTTGGCAGAAAACAATGAAAAACTGTTTTTT. Translating it yields CASSLAENNEKLFF.

This clone has only a few counts. The chain couples TRBV6-1 to TRBJ1-2; D remains ambiguous. V dropped 1 base and J dropped 8 bases, with 14 bases sitting between them. The germline V gene has CDR1 MNHNS and CDR2 SASEGT. This CDR3 has 14 amino acids. The DNA for the CDR3 is TGTGCCAGCAGTGAAGATGTAAGGGTAGGAGGCTACACCTTC. Translating it yields CASSEDVRVGGYTF.

This clone was seen only a few times. The chain joins TRBV7-6 to TRBJ2-3; D gene ambiguous. Between the trimmed V and J ends, which lost 5 bases and 0 bases, there was a span of 3 bases. The CDR3 loop spans 12 amino acids. Germline V gives CDR1 SGHVS, CDR2 FNYEAQ. CDR3 in DNA: TGTGCCAGCAGCCTCAGCACAGATACGCAGTATTTT. Amino acids: CASSLSTDTQYF.

There are a few counts of this clone. This chain joins TRBV19 and TRBJ1-1; D is perhaps TRBD1 (6 bases). Trimming shortened V by 3 bases and J by 6 bases, and 11 bases separated the two germline ends. This CDR3 has 13 amino acids. Germline V CDR1 and CDR2: LNHDA, SQIVND (reference sequence). In DNA, the CDR3 is TGTGCCAGTAGTATGAGGGGGGCGGCTGAAGCTTTCTTT. It translates to CASSMRGAAEAFF.

This chain joins TRBV10-1 and TRBJ2-2; 9 bases line up with TRBD2. The V gene's germline CDR1 is WNHNN and CDR2 SYGVQD (reference sequence). Losses at the gene ends were 7 bases for V and 7 bases for J; bases not matched to a gene: 19. This CDR3 contains 18 residues. CDR3 sequence: CASTPGGLAGPTGGELFF. CDR3 in DNA: TGCGCCAGCACCCCGGGGGGTCTAGCGGGGCCAACCGGCGGGGAGCTGTTTTTT.

This chain links TRBV7-9 with TRBJ2-5, with a possible D match to TRBD2 (6 bases). Germline V CDR1 and CDR2: SEHNR, FQNEAQ (reference sequence). The CDR3 runs to 17 residues. V was trimmed by 0 bases and J by 4 bases, leaving 18 bases between them. CDR3 bases: TGTGCCAGCAGCTTAGCTCGAGTCGGGGGAGTCGGAGAGACCCAGTACTTC. Its translation is CASSLARVGGVGETQYF. Combining the CDR3 with reference TRBV7-9 and TRBJ2-5 gives the whole variable domain DTGVSQNPRHKITKRGQNVTFRCDPISEHNRLYWYRQTLGQGPEFLTYFQNEAQLEKSRLLSDRFSAERPKGSFSTLEIQRTEQGDSAMYLCASSLARVGGVGETQYFGPGTRLLVL.

This chain uses TRBV14 with TRBJ2-4; unclear D gene. Germline V gives CDR1 SGHDN, CDR2 FVKESK. The CDR3 covers 12 residues. V lost 2 bases, J lost 6 bases, and 5 bases lay in between. The CDR3: CASSQRGNIQYF. CDR3 in DNA: TGTGCCAGCAGCCAAAGAGGAAACATTCAGTACTTC.

The V and J genes are TRBV27 and TRBJ2-5, with 12 bases identical to TRBD2. V lost 10 bases and J lost 2; bases outside the gene matches: 17. This CDR3 region has 18 residues. Germline-derived CDR1 and CDR2 are MNHEY and SMNVEV (reference sequence). The CDR3 loop reads CAIRGEVPLAGGQETQYF. The CDR3 DNA is TGTGCCATCCGGGGGGAGGTCCCACTAGCGGGGGGACAAGAGACCCAGTACTTC.

This clone was found once. For the CDR3, the DNA is TGTGCCAGCAGTTTAAGGCAGGACGATCAGCCCCAGCATTTT. Translating gives CASSLRQDDQPQHF. The rearrangement links TRBV27 to TRBJ1-5, with unresolved D. The CDR3 totals 14 residues. V was cut by 2 bases and J by 5 bases, with 10 bases left in between. Germline V gene data show CDR1 as MNHEY and CDR2 as SMNVEV (reference sequence).

The rearrangement links TRBV5-6 to TRBJ1-4, with 9 positions matching TRBD1. The CDR3 is 15 amino acids. Germline V lookup: CDR1 SGHDT, CDR2 YYEEEE. Unmatched junction bases numbered 4, after V lost 3 bases and J lost 4 bases. CDR3 DNA sequence: TGTGCCAGCAGCTATCCGGGACAGGGTAATGAAAAACTGTTTTTT. Residues: CASSYPGQGNEKLFF. The full variable domain, completed using reference TRBV5-6 and TRBJ1-4, is DAGVTQSPTHLIKTRGQQVTLRCSPKSGHDTVSWYQQALGQGPQFIFQYYEEEERQRGNFPDRFSGHQFPNYSSELNVNALLLGDSALYLCASSYPGQGNEKLFFGSGTQLSVL.

This clone was observed a single time. CDR3 nucleotides: TGTGCCAGCAGCTTTAGCCCCAGCGGGCTAAATGAAAAACTGTTTTTT. This encodes CASSFSPSGLNEKLFF. The rearrangement uses TRBV5-6 and TRBJ1-4; D call uncertain. V was clipped by 2 bases and J by 5 bases, with 16 bases between them. The CDR3 is 16 residues long. CDR1 and CDR2 from the germline V gene are SGHDT and YYEEEE.